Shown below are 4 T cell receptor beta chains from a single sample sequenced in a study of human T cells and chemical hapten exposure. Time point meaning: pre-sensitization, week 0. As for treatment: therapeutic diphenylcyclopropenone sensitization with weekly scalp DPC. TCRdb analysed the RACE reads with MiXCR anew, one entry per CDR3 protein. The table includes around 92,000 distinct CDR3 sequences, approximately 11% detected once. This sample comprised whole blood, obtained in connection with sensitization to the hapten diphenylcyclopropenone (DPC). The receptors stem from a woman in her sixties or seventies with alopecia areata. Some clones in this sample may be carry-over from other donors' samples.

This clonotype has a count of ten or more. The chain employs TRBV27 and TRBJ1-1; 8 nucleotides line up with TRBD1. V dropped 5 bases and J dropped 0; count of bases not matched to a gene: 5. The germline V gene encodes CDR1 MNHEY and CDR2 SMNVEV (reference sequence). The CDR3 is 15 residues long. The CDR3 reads CASSRGTGMNTEAFF. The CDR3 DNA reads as TGTGCCAGCAGTCGGGGGACAGGCATGAACACTGAAGCTTTCTTT.

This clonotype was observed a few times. The CDR3 is CASSPRGPQNEKLFF. The CDR3 DNA follows: TGTGCCAGCAGTCCCAGGGGGCCTCAAAATGAAAAACTGTTTTTT. The chain combines TRBV12-3 or TRBV12-4 with TRBJ1-4; TRBD1 matches 8 bases. The V gene end was trimmed by 5 bases and the J gene end by 5 bases; junction bases not matched to a gene: 7. The CDR3 consists of 15 residues.

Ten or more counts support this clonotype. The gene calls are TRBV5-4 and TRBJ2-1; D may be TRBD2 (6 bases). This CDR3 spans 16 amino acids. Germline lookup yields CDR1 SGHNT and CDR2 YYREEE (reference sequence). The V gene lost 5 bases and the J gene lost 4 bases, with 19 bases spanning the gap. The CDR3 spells CASSWGVRPGYNEQFF. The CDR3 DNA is TGTGCCAGCAGTTGGGGGGTCCGCCCCGGATACAATGAGCAGTTCTTC.

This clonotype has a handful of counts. CDR3 nucleotides: TGTGCCATCAGGGGACAAGTAAGGAAGGAGCTGTTTTTT. Protein: CAIRGQVRKELFF. The rearrangement joins TRBV10-3 to TRBJ2-2, with D perhaps matching TRBD1 (6 bases). Germline values: CDR1 ENHRY, CDR2 SYGVKD. The CDR3 sequence is 13 residues long. V lost 6 bases and J 10 bases, leaving 15 bases between the germline ends.